The rows below give T cell receptor beta chains drawn from one sample of a study of T cell responses to AZD1222 COVID-19 vaccine. Data came from immunoSEQ multiplex PCR; TCRdb stores just in-frame clones and leaves some out. The repertoire holds 150,000 or so clones, with about 90% as singletons. The input for sequencing was peripheral blood, taken on day 0 of AZD1222 vaccination. These TCRs come from an adult in good health. Both conserved end residues are part of each CDR3. A D gene is named only where the DNA matches it firmly. The size field is filled for only some rows; it gives once, few, many or a size class.

d_call,j_call,clone_size,v_call,cdr3_length,cdr3_aa,cdr3_nt
NA,TRBJ1-1,NA,TRBV7-3,13,CASSLTANTEAFF,TGTGCCAGCAGCTTAACCGCGAACACTGAAGCTTTCTTT
NA,TRBJ1-2,NA,TRBV28,10,CASSFRGYTF,TGTGCCAGCAGTTTCAGAGGCTACACCTTC
NA,TRBJ2-6,NA,TRBV7-9,17,CASSLDISSSGANVLTF,TGTGCCAGCAGCTTAGATATTAGCAGCTCTGGGGCCAACGTCCTGACTTTC
TRBD2,TRBJ2-7,NA,TRBV4-2,14,CASSQVAGGIEQYF,TGTGCCAGCAGCCAAGTAGCGGGAGGCATCGAGCAGTACTTC
NA,TRBJ2-7,NA,TRBV11-2,14,CASFSPGGSYEQYF,TGTGCCAGCTTTTCCCCCGGGGGCTCCTACGAGCAGTACTTC
NA,TRBJ2-7,NA,TRBV7-6,14,CASSVNRERSEQYF,TGTGCCAGCAGCGTAAACAGGGAAAGGAGCGAGCAGTACTTC
NA,TRBJ2-7,NA,TRBV2,16,CASSHQRIGAFYEQYF,TGTGCCAGCTCGCACCAGAGGATTGGAGCCTTCTACGAGCAGTACTTC
NA,TRBJ2-5,NA,TRBV7-6,15,CASSSRTSEGKTQYF,TGTGCCAGCAGCTCGCGGACCAGCGAAGGGAAGACCCAGTACTTC
TRBD1,TRBJ1-6,NA,TRBV18,16,CASSPWAQGGGSPLHF,TGTGCCAGCTCACCCTGGGCCCAGGGGGGCGGTTCACCCCTCCACTTT
TRBD1,TRBJ2-7,NA,TRBV5-5,17,CASSREGALAGTYEQYF,TGTGCCAGCAGCCGAGAGGGGGCGCTAGCTGGGACCTACGAGCAGTACTTC
NA,TRBJ1-3,NA,TRBV10-3,16,CAISGSLAGVGNTIYF,TGTGCCATCAGTGGGAGCCTGGCAGGGGTCGGAAACACCATATATTTT
NA,TRBJ1-1,few,TRBV24-1,16,CATAGSLGEGVTEAFF,TGTGCCACAGCAGGGAGCCTGGGGGAAGGAGTTACTGAAGCTTTCTTT
NA,TRBJ1-5,few,TRBV20-1,15,CSASRGAGFAQPQHF,TGCAGTGCTAGTAGGGGGGCTGGATTCGCCCAGCCCCAGCATTTT
NA,TRBJ1-3,NA,TRBV7-9,15,CASLPDINSGNTIYF,TGTGCCAGCTTACCGGACATTAACTCTGGAAACACCATATATTTT
TRBD1,TRBJ1-5,NA,TRBV12-5,17,CASGYSPRDSPNQPQHF,TGTGCTAGTGGTTACTCCCCCCGGGACAGTCCAAATCAGCCCCAGCATTTT
NA,TRBJ2-7,NA,TRBV4-2,14,CASSQGTRTYEQYF,TGTGCCAGCAGCCAGGGGACAAGAACCTACGAGCAGTACTTC
TRBD1,TRBJ2-3,once,TRBV5-5,16,CASSPGGTGDTDTQYF,TGTGCCAGCAGCCCGGGGGGGACAGGGGACACAGATACGCAGTATTTT
NA,TRBJ1-5,NA,TRBV2,13,CASRGNSNQPQHF,TGTGCCAGCAGAGGGAATAGCAATCAGCCCCAGCATTTT
NA,TRBJ2-7,NA,TRBV25-1,11,CASVMGYEQYF,TGTGCCAGCGTGATGGGGTACGAGCAGTACTTC
NA,TRBJ2-2,few,TRBV7-3,15,CASSLKRSNTGELFF,TGTGCCAGCAGCTTAAAGCGGTCTAACACCGGGGAGCTGTTTTTT
NA,TRBJ2-5,NA,TRBV18,14,CASSPPGQQETQYF,TGTGCCAGCTCACCACCTGGCCAGCAAGAGACCCAGTACTTC
TRBD1,TRBJ1-2,NA,TRBV4-1,15,CASSQGIQGNYGYTF,TGCGCCAGCAGCCAGGGTATACAGGGGAACTATGGCTACACCTTC
NA,TRBJ2-3,once,TRBV2,15,CASSDGGFGEDTQYF,TGTGCCAGCAGTGACGGCGGGTTCGGTGAAGATACGCAGTATTTT
TRBD2,TRBJ2-7,NA,TRBV4-1,16,CASSPSGGRISYEQYF,TGCGCCAGCAGCCCTAGCGGGGGGCGCATTTCTTACGAGCAGTACTTC
TRBD1,TRBJ1-3,once,TRBV9,17,CASSVGGQSYSGNTIYF,TGTGCCAGCAGCGTAGGGGGACAGAGCTACTCTGGAAACACCATATATTTT
TRBD1,TRBJ2-2,NA,TRBV7-9,14,CAGQGMADTGELFF,TGTGCCGGACAGGGGATGGCCGACACCGGGGAGCTGTTTTTT
TRBD1,TRBJ1-6,NA,TRBV6-5,14,CASSYGTEGVTLHF,TGTGCCAGCAGTTACGGGACAGAAGGGGTAACCCTCCACTTT
TRBD1,TRBJ1-2,few,TRBV19,13,CASAGQLGYGYTF,TGTGCCAGCGCGGGACAGTTGGGCTATGGCTACACCTTC
TRBD1,TRBJ1-2,NA,TRBV28,16,CASSLSSRGPGYGYTF,TGTGCCAGCAGTCTCTCCTCCAGGGGGCCCGGCTATGGCTACACCTTC
NA,TRBJ2-1,NA,TRBV2,13,CASMETDYNEQFF,TGTGCCAGCATGGAGACAGACTACAATGAGCAGTTCTTC
TRBD2,TRBJ2-1,NA,TRBV5-4,16,CASSLPGLAGAGEQFF,TGTGCCAGCAGCTTACCAGGACTAGCGGGAGCTGGTGAGCAGTTCTTC
NA,TRBJ2-3,NA,TRBV6-2/TRBV6-3,12,CASTPGTDTQYF,TGTGCCAGCACCCCGGGTACAGATACGCAGTATTTT
TRBD1,TRBJ1-5,NA,TRBV24-1,16,CATSDLGQGMRQPQHF,TGTGCCACCAGTGATTTGGGACAGGGAATGAGGCAGCCCCAGCATTTT
TRBD1,TRBJ1-6,NA,TRBV28,15,CASAGRGTGISPLHF,TGTGCCAGCGCGGGTCGGGGGACAGGGATTTCACCCCTCCACTTT
TRBD1,TRBJ1-4,NA,TRBV6-5,13,CASSRQGPEKLFF,TGTGCCAGCAGTAGACAGGGGCCGGAAAAACTGTTTTTT
TRBD2,TRBJ2-1,NA,TRBV18,17,CASSLMSGGPTYNEQFF,TGTGCCAGCTCACTTATGTCGGGGGGGCCGACCTACAATGAGCAGTTCTTC
NA,TRBJ2-2,NA,TRBV4-1,17,CASSRGGLTPYTGELFF,TGCGCCAGCAGCCGTGGGGGATTAACTCCGTACACCGGGGAGCTGTTTTTT
NA,TRBJ1-5,NA,TRBV6-5,15,CAGSRGGPGNQPQHF,TGTGCCGGCAGTCGGGGTGGTCCGGGCAATCAGCCCCAGCATTTT
NA,TRBJ2-2,NA,TRBV2,16,CASTRDRDTGTGELFF,TGTGCCAGTACCCGGGACCGCGATACTGGGACCGGGGAGCTGTTTTTT
NA,TRBJ1-3,few,TRBV25-1,14,CASSGLGPGNTIYF,TGTGCCAGCAGTGGGTTGGGCCCTGGAAACACCATATATTTT
NA,TRBJ2-7,NA,TRBV7-2,13,CASRLGESYEQYF,TGTGCCAGCCGCTTGGGCGAATCCTACGAGCAGTACTTC
TRBD2,TRBJ2-7,NA,TRBV7-9,17,CASSRLVYSGRAAEQYF,TGTGCCAGCAGCCGACTCGTATATAGCGGGAGGGCCGCCGAGCAGTACTTC
NA,TRBJ2-5,NA,TRBV4-1,13,CASSQGRRGSQYF,TGCGCCAGCAGCCAAGGGCGGAGGGGATCTCAGTACTTC
TRBD1,TRBJ1-2,NA,TRBV10-3,12,CAIRGQGGGYTF,TGTGCCATCAGGGGACAGGGAGGTGGCTACACCTTC
NA,TRBJ2-5,NA,TRBV28,14,CASSWAGVQETQYF,TGTGCCAGCAGCTGGGCTGGTGTCCAAGAGACCCAGTACTTC
NA,TRBJ2-7,NA,TRBV12-3/TRBV12-4,13,CASSFAGPYEQYF,TGTGCCAGCAGTTTTGCGGGCCCCTACGAGCAGTACTTC
NA,TRBJ1-1,NA,TRBV19,13,CASSIVAGREAFF,TGTGCCAGTAGTATAGTGGCGGGGAGGGAAGCTTTCTTT
NA,TRBJ1-2,NA,TRBV28,15,CASTPTDKGRNSYTF,TGTGCCAGCACCCCGACAGATAAGGGCCGAAATAGCTACACCTTC
TRBD1,TRBJ1-3,NA,TRBV9,18,CASSHRVGGQISGNTIYF,TGTGCCAGCAGCCATAGGGTAGGGGGACAGATCTCTGGAAACACCATATATTTT
TRBD1,TRBJ1-2,NA,TRBV24-1,15,CATSRGDRETGGYTF,TGTGCCACTTCCCGGGGGGACAGGGAAACCGGTGGCTACACCTTC
NA,TRBJ2-1,NA,TRBV28,14,CASSPTEPLREQFF,TGTGCCAGCAGTCCGACCGAACCCCTCAGGGAGCAGTTCTTC
NA,TRBJ2-3,once,TRBV7-9,15,CASSFSGPSTDTQYF,TGTGCCAGCAGCTTTTCGGGGCCGAGCACAGATACGCAGTATTTT
NA,TRBJ2-2,NA,TRBV6-1,13,CASSHLSTGELFF,TGTGCCAGCAGCCACCTCTCCACCGGGGAGCTGTTTTTT
NA,TRBJ1-5,NA,TRBV15,15,CATSRPRAMRQPQHF,TGTGCCACCAGCAGGCCCAGGGCGATGCGTCAGCCCCAGCATTTT
TRBD1,TRBJ1-1,NA,TRBV7-6,15,CASSQGTGGFTEAFF,TGTGCCAGCAGCCAGGGGACAGGGGGTTTCACTGAAGCTTTCTTT